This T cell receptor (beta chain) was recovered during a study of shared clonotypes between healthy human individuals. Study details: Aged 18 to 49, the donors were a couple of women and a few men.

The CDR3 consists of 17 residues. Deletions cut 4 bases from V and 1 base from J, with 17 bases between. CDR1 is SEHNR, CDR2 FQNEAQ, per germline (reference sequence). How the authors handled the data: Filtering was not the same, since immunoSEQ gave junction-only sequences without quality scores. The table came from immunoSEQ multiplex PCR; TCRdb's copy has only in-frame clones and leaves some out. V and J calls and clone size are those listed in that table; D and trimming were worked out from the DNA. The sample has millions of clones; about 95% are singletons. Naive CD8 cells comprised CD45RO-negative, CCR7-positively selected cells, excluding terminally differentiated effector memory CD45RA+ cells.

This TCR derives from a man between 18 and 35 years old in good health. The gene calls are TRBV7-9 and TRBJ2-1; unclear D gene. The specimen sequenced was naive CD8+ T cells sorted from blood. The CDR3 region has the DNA TGTGCCAGCAGCTCCCCCCGGACGAAGGAGTCCTACAATGAGCAGTTCTTC. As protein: CASSSPRTKESYNEQFF.